These T cell receptor beta chains were read from a single sample in a study of regulatory T cells in long-lasting Graves disease. Using its own MiXCR run on the multiplex PCR reads, TCRdb lists one record per CDR3 protein. The data show about 520,000 distinct CDR3 sequences, around 13% seen once. The sample was also linked to a second study, of T cells in Graves' hyperthyroidism and ophthalmopathy.

The sequences come from peripheral blood mononuclear cells (PBMCs), collected at new diagnosis, from a patient treated with antithyroid drugs. These receptors were obtained from a woman aged 25 to 45 with Graves disease. Each CDR3 is given with its conserved first and last residue.

j_gene,v_gene,CDR3aa
TRBJ2-1,TRBV20-1,CSAELSRERNEQFF
TRBJ2-3,TRBV6-2/TRBV6-3,CASSRVGDTQYF
TRBJ2-4,TRBV7-9,CASSASGTELNIQYF
TRBJ2-1,TRBV12-3/TRBV12-4,CASSFRLAGGTFNEQFF
TRBJ2-7,TRBV6-5,CASSYSTGYPSEQYF
TRBJ2-1,TRBV29-1,CSSSGSSPYNEQFF
TRBJ2-1,TRBV24-1,CATSDLGQGSPGGSYNEQFF
TRBJ2-1,TRBV7-9,CARNPIAGGPGEQFF
TRBJ1-1,TRBV7-9,CASSPYWEAFF
TRBJ2-7,TRBV20-1,CSAPGLAGVSYEQYF
TRBJ2-2,TRBV7-8,CASSFGTILTTGELFF
TRBJ2-5,TRBV6-5,CASSYGVAGGQETQYF
TRBJ1-2,TRBV18,CASSPNGGSSGYTF
NA,TRBV29-1,CSTGGQGASGETQYF
TRBJ2-4,TRBV11-3,CASSSQREGNIQYF
TRBJ2-3,TRBV19,CASSGVAGRTDTQYF
TRBJ2-7,TRBV2,CASSPTTGAHEQYF
TRBJ1-2,TRBV28,CASSLQGIHGYTF
TRBJ1-5,TRBV27,CASSLKGLVANQPQHF
TRBJ2-5,TRBV3-1,CASSQVGGKGTQYF
TRBJ2-7,TRBV7-9,CASSAQTSGSSYEQYF
TRBJ2-7,TRBV4-3,CASSQAPGETEQYF
TRBJ1-6,TRBV29-1,CSVDVGRALLALHF
TRBJ2-3,TRBV12-3/TRBV12-4,CASSLRALSPGRTDTQYF
TRBJ1-2,TRBV3-1,CASSQAMDGNYGYTF
TRBJ2-7,TRBV18,CASSLPGHNYEQYF
TRBJ2-7,TRBV20-1,CSASRDRGVYEQYF
TRBJ2-3,TRBV27,CASSPPETILPQYF
TRBJ1-2,TRBV2,CASSDSGGNYGYTF
TRBJ2-1,TRBV11-2,CASSLVPTSGSRFF
TRBJ2-5,TRBV28,CASGASGSSSGQETQYF
TRBJ1-1,TRBV18,CASSRGARDTEAFF
TRBJ2-5,TRBV4-3,CASSQAGQGRETQYF
TRBJ1-6,TRBV20-1,CSARGDVSYNSPLHF
TRBJ2-7,TRBV20-1,CSARIRQGGSREQYF
TRBJ1-5,TRBV2,CASSEESAQPQHF
TRBJ1-1,TRBV5-6,CASSFPGTGGTEAFF
TRBJ1-6,TRBV11-2,CASSLTGRPPLHF
TRBJ2-7,TRBV4-1,CASSQGGTGGILAYEQYF
TRBJ2-1,TRBV25-1,CASSVSNEQFF
TRBJ2-1,TRBV27,CAGSLASGDAYNEQFF
TRBJ2-1,TRBV4-1,CASSQDGPSGEDEQFF
TRBJ2-1,TRBV10-2,CASSALAGAGINEQFF